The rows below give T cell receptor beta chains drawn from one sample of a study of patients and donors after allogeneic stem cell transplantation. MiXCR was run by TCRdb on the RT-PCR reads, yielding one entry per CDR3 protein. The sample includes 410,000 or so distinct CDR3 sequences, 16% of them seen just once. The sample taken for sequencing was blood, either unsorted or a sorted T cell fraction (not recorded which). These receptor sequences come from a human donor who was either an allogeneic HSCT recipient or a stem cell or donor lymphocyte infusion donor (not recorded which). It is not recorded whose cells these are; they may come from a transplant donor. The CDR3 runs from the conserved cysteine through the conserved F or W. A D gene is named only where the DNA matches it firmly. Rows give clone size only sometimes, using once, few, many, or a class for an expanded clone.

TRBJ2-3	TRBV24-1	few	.	TGTGCCACCGGAGGTGTTGCCACAGATACGCAGTATTTT	CATGGVATDTQYF
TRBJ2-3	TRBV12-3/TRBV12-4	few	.	TGTGCCAGCAGTTTAGTAGGTCGCGGTAGCACAGATACGCAGTATTTT	CASSLVGRGSTDTQYF
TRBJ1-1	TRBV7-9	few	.	TGTGCCAGCACCTTGGGACAACCGAACACTGAAGCTTTCTTT	CASTLGQPNTEAFF
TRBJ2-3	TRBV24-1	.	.	TGTGCCACCAGTGATTTGGGATCAGGATCCACAGATACGCAGTATTTT	CATSDLGSGSTDTQYF
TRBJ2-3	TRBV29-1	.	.	TGCAGCAGCTGGGGTAGCGGCACAGATACGCAGTATTTT	CSSWGSGTDTQYF
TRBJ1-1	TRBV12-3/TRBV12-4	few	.	TGTGCCAGCAGTTTCTTGACAGGTGAAGCTTTCTTT	CASSFLTGEAFF
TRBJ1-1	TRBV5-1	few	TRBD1	TGCGCCAGCAGTCGCCACAGGGGGCCCGAAGCTTTCTTT	CASSRHRGPEAFF
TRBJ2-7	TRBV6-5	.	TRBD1	TGTGCCAGCAGTTTCCGGGACAGGGGCTCCTACGAGCAGTACTTC	CASSFRDRGSYEQYF
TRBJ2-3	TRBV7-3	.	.	TGTGCCAGCAGCTTAGAGCCCCCCAGGACGCAGTATTTT	CASSLEPPRTQYF
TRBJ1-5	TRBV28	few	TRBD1	TGTGCCAGCAGTTTATGGTTGGGACAGGGCGTTCAGCCCCAGCATTTT	CASSLWLGQGVQPQHF
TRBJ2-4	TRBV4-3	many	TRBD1	TGCGCCAGCAGCCTTGAACAGGGGGCCAAAAACATTCAGTACTTC	CASSLEQGAKNIQYF
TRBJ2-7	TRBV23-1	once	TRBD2	TGCGCCAGCAGTCAATCGACTAGCGGGGCCCTGATGTACGAGCAGTACTTC	CASSQSTSGALMYEQYF
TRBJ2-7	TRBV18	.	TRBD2	TGTGCCAGCTCACCAGGGACTAGCGACGAGCAGTACTTC	CASSPGTSDEQYF
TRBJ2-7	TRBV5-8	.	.	TGTGCCAGCGGTGACAGGGAGGGAATCGCCTACGAGCAGTACTTC	CASGDREGIAYEQYF
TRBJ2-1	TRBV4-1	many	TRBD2	TGCGCCAGCAGCCAGTTCCTAGCGGGAGGCCTCTACAATGAGCAGTTCTTC	CASSQFLAGGLYNEQFF
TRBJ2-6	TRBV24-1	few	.	TGTGCCACCAGTGGCGGACAAAGGTCTGGGGCCAACGTCCTGACTTTC	CATSGGQRSGANVLTF
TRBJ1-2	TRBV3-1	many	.	TGTGCCAGCACCCCAGACAGGAACTATGGCTACACCTTC	CASTPDRNYGYTF
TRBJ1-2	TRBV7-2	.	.	TGTGCCAGCAGCACAACAGGGAGCTACACCTTC	CASSTTGSYTF
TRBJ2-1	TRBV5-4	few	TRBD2	TGTGCCAGCAGCTTCCAGGGACTAGCTTACTACAATGAGCAGTTCTTC	CASSFQGLAYYNEQFF
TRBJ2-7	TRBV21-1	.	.	TGTGCCAGCAGCAAAGTTTCAGGGACCGAGAAAAACTACGAGCAGTACTTC	CASSKVSGTEKNYEQYF
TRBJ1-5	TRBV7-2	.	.	TGTGCCAGCAGCTTAGTAGGGCGAAGCAATCAGCCCCAGCATTTT	CASSLVGRSNQPQHF
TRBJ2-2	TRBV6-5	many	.	TGTGCCAGCAGTTACTCCCCGGGACAGAACACCGGGGAGCTGTTTTTT	CASSYSPGQNTGELFF
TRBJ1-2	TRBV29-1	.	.	TGCAGCGACTACCCGCCTGCCTTC	CSDYPPAF
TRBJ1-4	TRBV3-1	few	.	TGTGCCACCAGATCCCGTCCAACTAATGAAAAACTGTTTTTT	CATRSRPTNEKLFF
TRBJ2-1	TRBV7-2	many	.	TGTGCCAGCAGCTTAGGCCCCGGGTCCTACAATGAGCAGTTCTTC	CASSLGPGSYNEQFF
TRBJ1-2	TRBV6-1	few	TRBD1	TGTGCCAGCGCGACGCAGGGGGCGGTGGATAACTATGGCTACACCTTC	CASATQGAVDNYGYTF
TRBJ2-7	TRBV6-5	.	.	TGTGCCAGCAGTTACTCGACGGGGGCATACTACGAGCAGTACTTC	CASSYSTGAYYEQYF
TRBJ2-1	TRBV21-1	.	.	TGTGCCAGCAGTTACCGGGACTACCGCTACAATGAGCAGTTCTTC	CASSYRDYRYNEQFF
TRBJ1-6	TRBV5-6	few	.	TGTGCCAGCAGCTTGGAGGGGGGTGTCGGTAATTCACCCCTCCACTTT	CASSLEGGVGNSPLHF
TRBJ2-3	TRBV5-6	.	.	TGTGCCAGCAGCTTATTTCATCATCGGGGCCCAGATACGCAGTATTTT	CASSLFHHRGPDTQYF
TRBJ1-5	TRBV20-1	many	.	TGCAGTGCTAGTAAGGGGGGTCAGCCCCAGCATTTT	CSASKGGQPQHF
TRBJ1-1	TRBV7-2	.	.	TGTGCCAGCAGCTTGTTTTATATGAACACTGAAGCTTTCTTT	CASSLFYMNTEAFF
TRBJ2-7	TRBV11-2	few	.	TGTGCCAGCAGCTTAGTTCGGACAGGAGGGAGCGAGCAGTACTTC	CASSLVRTGGSEQYF
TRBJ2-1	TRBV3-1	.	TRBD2	TGTGCCAGCAGCCAAGATTCGGCTAGCGGGGGGCTATACTACCATGAGCAGTTCTTC	CASSQDSASGGLYYHEQFF
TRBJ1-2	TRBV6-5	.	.	TGTGCCAGCAAAAACGGGAACCTCGGGTACACCTTC	CASKNGNLGYTF
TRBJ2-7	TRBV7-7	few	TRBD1	TGTGCCAGCAGCGCCCGGGACAGGGGAGGAGAGCAGTACTTC	CASSARDRGGEQYF
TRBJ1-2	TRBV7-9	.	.	TGTGCCAGCAGCTCACAAGGACCTAACTATGGCTACACCTTC	CASSSQGPNYGYTF
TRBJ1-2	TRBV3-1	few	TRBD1	TGTGCCAGCAGCCCCCCGACGGGCGGACAGGGGAACTATGGCTACACCTTC	CASSPPTGGQGNYGYTF
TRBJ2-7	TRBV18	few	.	TGTGCCAGCTCCCCGATAGGCTCCTACGAGCAGTACTTC	CASSPIGSYEQYF
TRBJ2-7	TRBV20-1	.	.	TGCAGTGCCGCGGCGGATACCTACGAGCAGTACTTC	CSAAADTYEQYF
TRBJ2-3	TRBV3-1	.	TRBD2	TGTGCCAGCAGCCAAGTCGTGGAGCTAGCGGTAGATACGCAGTATTTT	CASSQVVELAVDTQYF
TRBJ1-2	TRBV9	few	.	TGTGCCAGCAGCGGGGGGTTGGGGACGGCATATGGCTACACCTTC	CASSGGLGTAYGYTF
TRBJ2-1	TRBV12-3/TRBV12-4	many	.	TGTGCCAGCAGTTTAGTCCTTAATGAGCAGTTCTTC	CASSLVLNEQFF
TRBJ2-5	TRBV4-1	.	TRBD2	TGCGCCAGCAGCCAAGATCACCGGGGGGGACAAGAGACCCAGTACTTC	CASSQDHRGGQETQYF
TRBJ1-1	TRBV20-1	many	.	TGCAGTGCTAGGCCCCTTCAGGGTACGGTCACTGAAGCTTTCTTT	CSARPLQGTVTEAFF
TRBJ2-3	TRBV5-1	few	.	TGCGCCAGCAGCTTGGTGCGGACTACCCTCACAGATACGCAGTATTTT	CASSLVRTTLTDTQYF
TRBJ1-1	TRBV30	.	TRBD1	TGTGCCTGGTCGGACAGGGGGAACACTGAAGCTTTCTTT	CAWSDRGNTEAFF
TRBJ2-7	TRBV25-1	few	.	TGTGCCAGCAGAATACCGGGCTACGAGCAGTACTTC	CASRIPGYEQYF
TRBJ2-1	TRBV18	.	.	TGTGCCAGCTCACCAACACGGAGCTCCTACAATGAGCAGTTCTTC	CASSPTRSSYNEQFF
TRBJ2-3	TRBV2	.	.	TGTGCCAGCAGTGAATGGGGGGGGCTAGACACAGATACGCAGTATTTT	CASSEWGGLDTDTQYF